The 14 T cell receptor beta chains below come from one sample, sequenced in a study of human T cells and chemical hapten exposure. Each CDR3 protein gets one entry after TCRdb re-called the RACE reads with MiXCR. Found here are approximately 340,000 distinct CDR3 sequences, approximately 6.3% of them singletons; the top ten hold 8% to 9%. Time point meaning: patch test 1, 2 weeks after DPC sensitization. Treatment described: therapeutic diphenylcyclopropenone sensitization with weekly scalp DPC. The input for sequencing was whole blood, taken in connection with sensitization to the hapten diphenylcyclopropenone (DPC). These receptors came from a woman aged 18-29 years with alopecia areata. Some clones in this sample may be carry-over from other donors' samples.

The table lists this clonotype with many counts. The CDR3 loop is CASSLVPTRVDTQYF. CDR3 DNA sequence: TGTGCCAGCAGTTTAGTTCCCACGCGGGTAGATACGCAGTATTTT. The chain carries TRBV12-3 or TRBV12-4 and TRBJ2-3; the D gene is possibly TRBD2 (5 bases). V shed 1 base and J shed 5 bases, with 13 bases lying between them. CDR3 length: 15 residues.

There are a few counts of this clonotype. The V and J genes are TRBV6-6 and TRBJ2-7; no definite D call. Per germline, CDR1 MNHNY and CDR2 SVGAGI (reference sequence). The germline V and J ends were trimmed by 0 bases and 0 bases, with 12 bases remaining between them. This CDR3 comprises 16 residues. The DNA for the CDR3 is TGTGCCAGCAGTTACTCGAGTCAGGAAAGCTCCTACGAGCAGTACTTC. Translation gives CASSYSSQESSYEQYF.

The table lists this clonotype with a few counts. The chain joins TRBV6-5 to TRBJ1-3; D is perhaps TRBD1 (5 bases). This CDR3 is built from 14 residues. Looked up from germline, CDR1 is MNHEY and CDR2 is SVGAGI. Deletions cut 2 bases from V and 2 bases from J, with 7 bases between. The DNA of the CDR3 is TGTGCCAGCAGTTACGGCAGGGCTGGAAACACCATATATTTT. It codes for CASSYGRAGNTIYF.

In this sample, this clonotype turned up many times. The chain joins TRBV28 to TRBJ1-5; D not resolved. The CDR3 runs to 15 residues. The V gene lost 6 bases and the J gene lost 4 bases, with 16 bases spanning the gap. Germline V lookup: CDR1 MDHEN, CDR2 SYDVKM. CDR3 sequence (DNA): TGTGCCAGCAGCGGGTTCGGGGTTTTGAATCAGCCCCAGCATTTT. Translating it yields CASSGFGVLNQPQHF.

This clonotype has a count of ten or more. A much larger clone differs from this one at a single base, so this may be a read error. This chain joins TRBV13 and TRBJ2-7; 12 nucleotides align to TRBD1. The CDR3 totals 14 residues. The V gene end was trimmed by 5 bases and the J gene end by 5 bases; junction bases not matched to a gene: 4. Germline CDR1 is PRHDT and CDR2 is FYEKMQ (reference sequence). CDR3 nucleotide sequence: TGTGCCAGCAGCCCCGGGACAGGGGGCGACGAGCAGTACTTC. Translating gives CASSPGTGGDEQYF.

The CDR3 nucleotides are TGCGCCAGCAGCGAGGAGGGGGCCTACACTGAAGCTTTCTTT. Residues: CASSEEGAYTEAFF. This chain joins TRBV5-1 and TRBJ1-1; 7 bases are a match to TRBD1. V lost 4 bases, J lost 3 bases, and 6 bases stayed unmatched. Germline-derived CDR1 and CDR2 are SGHRS and YFSETQ. The CDR3 covers 14 residues.

The CDR3 region is CASSPPVRDVYGYTF. The CDR3 nucleotides read TGTGCCAGCTCACCCCCGGTAAGGGACGTCTATGGCTACACCTTC. V gene TRBV18 combines with J gene TRBJ1-2; D is possibly TRBD1 (5 bases). Germline CDR1 KGHSH, CDR2 LQKENI. There are 15 residues in the CDR3. The V end was cut by 3 bases, the J end by 4 bases, with 15 bases between.

This clonotype showed up many times. The genes are TRBV14 and TRBJ2-5, with D possibly called TRBD1 or TRBD2 (7 bases each). CDR1 is SGHDN, CDR2 FVKESK, per germline. V lost 0 bases and J lost 7, with 18 bases in between. This CDR3 spans 16 amino acids. CDR3 loop: CASSQDRAGQFMTQYF. CDR3 coding DNA: TGTGCCAGCAGCCAAGATAGAGCGGGACAGTTTATGACCCAGTACTTC.

This clonotype turned up a few times. This rearrangement joins TRBV6-6 to TRBJ2-3, with a possible D match to TRBD1 (5 bases). This CDR3 has 13 residues. V lost 2 bases and J 4 bases, leaving 7 bases between the germline ends. Germline V lookup: CDR1 MNHNY, CDR2 SVGAGI (reference sequence). CDR3 bases: TGTGCCAGCAGTTACCAGGGTCCAGATACGCAGTATTTT. This sequence encodes CASSYQGPDTQYF.

The chain links TRBV28 to TRBJ2-3, with D tentatively TRBD1 or TRBD2 (6 bases each). The CDR3 is 16 amino acids. CDR1 and CDR2 (germline): MDHEN, SYDVKM. Trimming stripped 5 bases from V and 2 bases from J, with 17 bases between. The CDR3 DNA reads TGTGCCAGCAGTCTGGGGGGCGGCGCCTTCACAGATACGCAGTATTTT. It encodes CASSLGGGAFTDTQYF.

This clonotype was counted many times. The chain carries TRBV7-2 and TRBJ2-1; D remains unclear. Germline CDR1 reads SGHTA; CDR2 reads FQGNSA. The V gene lost 1 base and the J gene lost 3 bases, with 7 bases spanning the gap. There are 14 residues in the CDR3. CDR3 region: CASSLVSSYNEQFF. The CDR3 DNA is TGTGCCAGCAGCTTAGTCTCTAGCTACAATGAGCAGTTCTTC. Drawing the rest from reference TRBV7-2 and TRBJ2-1, the complete variable domain is GAGVSQSPSNKVTEKGKDVELRCDPISGHTALYWYRQSLGQGLEFLIYFQGNSAPDKSGLPSDRFSAERTGGSVSTLTIQRTQQEDSAVYLCASSLVSSYNEQFFGPGTRLTVL.

Many counts were recorded for this clonotype. V is TRBV20-1 and J is TRBJ1-2, with D perhaps matching TRBD1 (6 bases). This CDR3 contains 13 residues. V was shortened by 6 bases and J by 3 bases, with 14 bases between the two germline ends. Germline V lookup: CDR1 DFQATT, CDR2 SNEGSKA (reference sequence). CDR3 coding DNA: TGCAGTGCCAGACGAGGGGGGGACTATGGCTACACCTTC. Its protein product is CSARRGGDYGYTF.

This clonotype turned up a few times. This rearrangement joins TRBV5-1 to TRBJ2-7; D is undetermined. Germline CDR1 is SGHRS and CDR2 is YFSETQ. The V end was cut by 6 bases, the J end by 5 bases, with 9 bases between. The CDR3 loop spans 11 amino acids. Written as DNA, the CDR3 is TGCGCCAGCACTTTCGGCAACGAGCAGTACTTC. Translating gives CASTFGNEQYF. Variable domain in full (rest from reference TRBV5-1 and TRBJ2-7): KAGVTQTPRYLIKTRGQQVTLSCSPISGHRSVSWYQQTPGQGLQFLFEYFSETQRNKGNFPGRFSGRQFSNSRSEMNVSTLELGDSALYLCASTFGNEQYFGPGTRLTVT.

This clonotype was found many times. The V call is TRBV12-3 or TRBV12-4, the J call TRBJ1-1; D gene unclear. The CDR3 runs 15 residues. Trimming took off 3 bases at V and 3 bases at J, with 14 bases between the two ends. As DNA, the CDR3 is TGTGCCAGCAGTTTTGGTACCGGGAAGGACACTGAAGCTTTCTTT. Translation: CASSFGTGKDTEAFF.